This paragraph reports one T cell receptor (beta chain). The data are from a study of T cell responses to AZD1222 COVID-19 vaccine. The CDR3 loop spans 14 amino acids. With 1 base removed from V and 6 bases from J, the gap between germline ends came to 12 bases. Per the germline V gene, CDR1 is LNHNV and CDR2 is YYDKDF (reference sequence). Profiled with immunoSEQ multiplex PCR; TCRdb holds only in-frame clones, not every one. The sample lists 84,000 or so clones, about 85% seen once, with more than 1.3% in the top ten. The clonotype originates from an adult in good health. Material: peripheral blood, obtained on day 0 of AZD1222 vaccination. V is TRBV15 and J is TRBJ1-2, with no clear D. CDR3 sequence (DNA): TGTGCCACCAGCAGAGGTGCGGCAAGCAATGGCTACACCTTC. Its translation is CATSRGAASNGYTF.